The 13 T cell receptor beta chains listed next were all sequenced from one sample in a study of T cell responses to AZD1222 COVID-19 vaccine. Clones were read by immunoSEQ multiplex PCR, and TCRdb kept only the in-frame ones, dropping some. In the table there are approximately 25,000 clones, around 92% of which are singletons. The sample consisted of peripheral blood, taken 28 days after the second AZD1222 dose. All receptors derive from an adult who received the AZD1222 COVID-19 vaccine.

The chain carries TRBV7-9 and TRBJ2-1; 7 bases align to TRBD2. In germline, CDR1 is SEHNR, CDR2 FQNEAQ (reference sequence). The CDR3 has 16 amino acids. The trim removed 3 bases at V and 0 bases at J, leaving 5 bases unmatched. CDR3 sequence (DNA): TGTGCCAGCAGCTTCCTAGCGGATTCCTCCTACAATGAGCAGTTCTTC. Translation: CASSFLADSSYNEQFF.

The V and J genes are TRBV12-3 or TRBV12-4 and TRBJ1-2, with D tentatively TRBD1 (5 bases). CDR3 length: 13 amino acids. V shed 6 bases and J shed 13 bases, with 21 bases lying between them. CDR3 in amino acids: CASRPEPGRGTTF. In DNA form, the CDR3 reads TGTGCCAGCAGACCCGAACCGGGACGCGGGACCACCTTC.

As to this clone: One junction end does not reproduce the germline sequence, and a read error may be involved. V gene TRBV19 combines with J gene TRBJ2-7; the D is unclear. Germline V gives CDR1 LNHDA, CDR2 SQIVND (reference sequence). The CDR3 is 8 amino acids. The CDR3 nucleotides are TGTGCCAGTTTCTCCGAATCCTTC. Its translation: CASFSESF.

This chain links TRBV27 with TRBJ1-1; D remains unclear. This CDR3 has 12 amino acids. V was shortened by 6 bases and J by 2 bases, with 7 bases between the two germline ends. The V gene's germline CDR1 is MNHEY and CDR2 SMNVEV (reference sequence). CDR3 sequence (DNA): TGTGCCAGCAGACACAGTAACACTGAAGCTTTCTTT. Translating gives CASRHSNTEAFF.

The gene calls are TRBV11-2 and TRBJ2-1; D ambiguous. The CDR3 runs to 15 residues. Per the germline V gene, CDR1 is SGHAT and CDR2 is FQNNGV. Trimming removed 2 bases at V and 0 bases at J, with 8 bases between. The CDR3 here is CASSLYRSSYNEQFF. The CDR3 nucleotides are TGTGCCAGCAGCTTATACCGAAGCTCCTACAATGAGCAGTTCTTC.

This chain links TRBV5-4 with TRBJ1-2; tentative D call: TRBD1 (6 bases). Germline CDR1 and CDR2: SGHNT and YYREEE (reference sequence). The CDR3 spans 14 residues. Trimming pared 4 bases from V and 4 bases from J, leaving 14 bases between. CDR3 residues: CASSLDDRSYGYTF. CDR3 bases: TGTGCCAGCAGCCTTGATGACAGGAGCTATGGCTACACCTTC.

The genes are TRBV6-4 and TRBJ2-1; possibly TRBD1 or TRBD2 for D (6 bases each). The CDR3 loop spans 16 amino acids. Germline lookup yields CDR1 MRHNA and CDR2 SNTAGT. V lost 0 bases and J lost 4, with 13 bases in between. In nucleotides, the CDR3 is TGTGCCAGCAGTGACTCTCCCGGGGGCGGTTACAATGAGCAGTTCTTC. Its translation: CASSDSPGGGYNEQFF.

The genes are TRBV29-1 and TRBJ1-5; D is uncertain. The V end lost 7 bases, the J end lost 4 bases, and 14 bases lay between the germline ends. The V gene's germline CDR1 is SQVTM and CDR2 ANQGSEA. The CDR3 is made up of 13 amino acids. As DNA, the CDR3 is TGCAGCGCCGGAGGCATACCAAATCAGCCCCAGCATTTT. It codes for CSAGGIPNQPQHF.

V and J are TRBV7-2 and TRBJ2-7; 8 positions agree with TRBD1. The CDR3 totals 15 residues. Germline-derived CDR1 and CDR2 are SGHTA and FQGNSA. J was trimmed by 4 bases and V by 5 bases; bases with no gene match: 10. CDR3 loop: CASSQGQGKAYEQYF. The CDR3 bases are TGTGCCAGCAGCCAAGGACAGGGTAAAGCGTACGAGCAGTACTTC.

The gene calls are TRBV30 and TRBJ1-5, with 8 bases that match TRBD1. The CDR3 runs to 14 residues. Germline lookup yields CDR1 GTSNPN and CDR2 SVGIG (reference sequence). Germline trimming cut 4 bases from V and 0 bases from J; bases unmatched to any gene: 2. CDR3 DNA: TGTGCCTGGACAGGGGGCTATAGCAATCAGCCCCAGCATTTT. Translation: CAWTGGYSNQPQHF.

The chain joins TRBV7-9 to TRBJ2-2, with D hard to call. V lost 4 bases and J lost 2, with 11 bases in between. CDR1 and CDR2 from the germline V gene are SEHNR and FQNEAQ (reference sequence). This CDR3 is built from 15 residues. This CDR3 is CASSSVAVNTGELFF. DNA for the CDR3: TGTGCCAGCAGCTCTGTAGCAGTAAACACCGGGGAGCTGTTTTTT.

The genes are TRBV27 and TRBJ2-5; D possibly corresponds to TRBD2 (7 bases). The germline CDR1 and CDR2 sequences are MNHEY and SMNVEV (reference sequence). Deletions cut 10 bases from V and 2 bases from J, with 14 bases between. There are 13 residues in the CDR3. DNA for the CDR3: TGTGCCATCAAAGGGGGAGGGCAAGAGACCCAGTACTTC. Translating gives CAIKGGGQETQYF.

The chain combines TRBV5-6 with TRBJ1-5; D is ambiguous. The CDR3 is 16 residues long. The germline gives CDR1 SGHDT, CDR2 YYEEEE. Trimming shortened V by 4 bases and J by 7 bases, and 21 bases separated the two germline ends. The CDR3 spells CASSPSSAGFGQPQHF. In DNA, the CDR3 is TGTGCCAGCAGCCCTAGTAGTGCAGGATTCGGGCAGCCCCAGCATTTT. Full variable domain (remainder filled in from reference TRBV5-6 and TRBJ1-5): DAGVTQSPTHLIKTRGQQVTLRCSPKSGHDTVSWYQQALGQGPQFIFQYYEEEERQRGNFPDRFSGHQFPNYSSELNVNALLLGDSALYLCASSPSSAGFGQPQHFGDGTRLSIL.